This T cell receptor (beta chain) was profiled in a study of beta chain features in type 1 diabetes. This clone appeared a few times. The CDR3 length is 16 residues. V lost 2 bases and J lost 5; bases outside the gene matches: 6. Germline V gene data show CDR1 as SGHNT and CDR2 as YYREEE (reference sequence). As every portion of the isolated RNA was reverse transcribed, the sequencing read expressed TCRB transcripts. The table came from immunoSEQ multiplex PCR; TCRdb's copy has only in-frame clones and leaves some out. The repertoire holds about 400,000 clones, with around 12% as singletons. This receptor was taken from a man between 18 and 35 years old in good health. Sequenced: naive CD4+ T cells from blood. V is TRBV5-4 and J is TRBJ2-2; TRBD2 aligns across 10 bases. DNA of the CDR3: TGTGCCAGCAGCTTTTCTAGCGGGAGCATTACCGGGGAGCTGTTTTTT. It translates to CASSFSSGSITGELFF.